This T cell receptor beta chain came from a study of shared clonotypes between healthy human individuals. Study summary: A couple of women and a few men aged 18 to 49 served as donors.

The V gene's germline CDR1 is SGHAT and CDR2 FQNNGV. This CDR3 has 18 amino acids. The V end lost 5 bases, the J end lost 2 bases, and 25 bases lay between the germline ends. Method: immunoSEQ multiplex PCR; TCRdb's copy keeps in-frame clones and lacks some. The sample records fewer than 550,000 clones, about 79% being singletons. Every one of the donors was a Caucasian adult that lived in Nashville, Tennessee. With unsorted samples, genomic DNA was obtained from 90 million to 95 million PBMCs. This chain joins TRBV11-2 and TRBJ2-7; tentative D call: TRBD2 (5 bases). The origin of this receptor is a woman in her thirties or forties in good health. Some clones in this sample may be carry-over from other donors' samples. Source material: PBMCs. CDR3 protein: CASSPPAGYEPSPYEQYF. DNA of the CDR3: TGTGCCAGCAGCCCCCCGGCGGGTTACGAACCATCTCCCTACGAGCAGTACTTC.